One T cell receptor (beta chain) is described in this entry. The antigen is undetermined. The sample belongs to a study of monozygotic twins with inflammatory bowel disease. General study results and limits: Lower TCRbeta diversity (inverse Simpson) was seen in IBD patients than in healthy co-twins. Repertoire similarity did not differ between concordant and discordant twins, perhaps due to limited power.

CDR1 and CDR2 (germline): SEHNR, FQNEAQ (reference sequence). CDR3 length equals 17 residues. Each sample had eight separate cDNA synthesis reactions. Following a re-call of the 5' RACE reads, TCRdb has one entry per CDR3 protein and lacks DNA. The listing contains approximately 380,000 distinct CDR3 sequences. The genes are TRBV7-9 and TRBJ1-2; the TCRdb call, TRBD1, lacks DNA for checking. This clonotype was sampled from a human donor with ulcerative colitis or Crohn's disease, or a healthy co-twin of an affected twin (not recorded which). The sequenced material came from blood. CDR3 sequence reads: CASSLEPGQEYYYGYTF.